This T cell receptor beta chain was documented in a study of cytomegalovirus exposure and HLA in healthy donors (dated by TCRdb to about 2017). Turning to the overall study: An earlier analysis of several hundred of the donors reported roughly 270 Gb of sequence data and 117 million unique TCR beta sequences from some 180 million T cells. Typing coverage differed by locus: A, B, C, DRB1 and DQB1 were typed in roughly 620-640 donors, DQA1 in 500 to 550, DPA1 in 606, and DPB1 in 450 to 490. Class I and class II HLA loci were covered by the typing at four-digit resolution. Along with the roughly 670-subject first cohort, a separate validation cohort of over a hundred different subjects was used. A later genetic analysis used genome-wide SNP genotypes for about 60% of the roughly 700 donors, treating that subset as a discovery cohort. The genetic ancestry cluster associated with self-reported Caucasian donors included over 65% of the approximately 430 genotyped donors. About 300 gigabases of sequencing data and 75 million to 85 million unique TCR sequences made up an early release that covered approximately 650 HLA-typed donors. Across roughly 420 genotyped donors of the cohort, an average of about 250,000 unique TCR beta nucleotide sequences per donor were sequenced, and approximately 17% of those sequences were non-productive. Using immunosequencing, the study profiled T cell repertoires from 500 to 800 subjects and related those repertoires to cytomegalovirus serostatus. In an earlier analysis of more than 550 of the donors, high-throughput TCR beta sequencing was used to judge whether each TCR beta V gene segment behaved as functional or pseudogenic. Because of strong linkage in the cohort, roughly five DR-DQ haplotypes were treated as single units for association and clustering. To predict cytomegalovirus infection status, the study brought together high-throughput TCR immunosequencing, statistical association of individual TCRs with disease status, and machine learning. A later analysis re-analyzed previously published TCR beta repertoires from 500 to 700 donors and added high-resolution HLA genotyping to study TCR occurrence patterns. Donor age, sex, ethnicity and CMV serostatus were collected together with the repertoire data. Rather than using new phenotypic data, the later analysis identified candidate immune exposures from TCR beta sequences and from how often those sequences occurred across donors. The study aimed to test whether signatures of past pathogen exposure could be identified by cataloging public T cell receptors. All discovery cohort repertoires had been generated using a single sequencing platform. The full study reports these points: A group of highly shared sequence variants was considered likely to be a technical artifact of the sequencing pipeline. Because some donors lacked HLA typing at each locus, the association tests relied only on the typed subset. In an earlier analysis of approximately 590 of the donors, most TCR beta V segments appeared in productive rearrangements about 87% or about 30% of the time, broadly matching IMGT annotations. Presence/absence analyses assumed roughly uniform sequencing depth across donors, an assumption that may not hold. This cohort had only TCR beta chains sequenced, and the lack of alpha or paired-chain data limited which features could be detected. A further reported finding was that TCR beta sequences accurately predicted the HLA-A and HLA-B alleles for most subjects in the first cohort. In a later analysis, several top co-occurrence clusters were reported to appear linked to parvovirus B19, influenza, CMV and Epstein-Barr virus. The 87-base-pair reads could not distinguish some IMGT-functional V segments, including TRBV6-2 and TRBV6-3, so those segments were excluded. The authors suggested that the approach could potentially be extended to other disease states and immunological phenotypes. In a later analysis, HLA-associated TCR beta chains were found to be more clonally expanded and to have lower generation probabilities than equally common non-associated chains. For the cohort, immune exposure information was limited to CMV serostatus. The earlier analysis of around 600 of the donors excluded 15 to 20 rarely observed V segments, including chromosome 9 orphons, because counts were too low. In the study, approximately 160 TCR beta chains were listed as associated with cytomegalovirus. In a later genetic analysis, fewer N-insertions in productive TCRs were reported among donors in an Asian-associated ancestry cluster than the roughly 640-donor mean. Three of the identified cytomegalovirus-associated TCR beta chains were confirmed in vitro to be specific for cytomegalovirus antigens. A later analysis associated 15,000 to 20,000 TCR beta sequences with specific HLA alleles at a false discovery rate of 0.05. A later analysis found that TCR association rates varied across HLA loci, with DRB1 alleles showing the most associated TCRs and HLA-C alleles the fewest. In both the original and validation cohorts, the classifier was reported to diagnose cytomegalovirus status with high specificity and sensitivity. A later genetic analysis associated a missense DCLRE1C variant with V-gene and J-gene trimming of TCR beta chains, and an independent cohort replicated the association. In a later analysis, most CMV-associated TCR beta chains were found to appear HLA-restricted, with HLA associations seemingly driven largely by CMV exposure. While some public TCRs were present in many individuals, most TCR sequences turned up only very rarely across donors. Linkage disequilibrium might explain the correlated functional status among segregating V segments, but an unknown experimental factor could not be excluded. Assigning TCR associations to individual alleles was difficult when HLA alleles, especially DR and DQ, strongly co-occurred.

In total, 600 or so healthy bone marrow donors made up the cohort. Cohort members were all nominally healthy when sampled, although unrecorded immune exposures were likely present. The donor was CMV seronegative and belonged to the group of 380 or so seronegative cohort members. Each donor provided a peripheral blood sample, and peripheral blood mononuclear cells were used for TCR beta sequencing. Genomic DNA extraction from the blood cell samples was performed with the Qiagen DNeasy Blood Extraction Kit. The library was obtained by the immunoSEQ multiplex PCR assay. A mixture of 60 forward primers for TCR Vbeta segments and 13 reverse primers for TCR Jbeta segments was used in the multiplex PCR. The CDR3 region of rearranged TCR beta genes was amplified from genomic DNA by a multiplex PCR assay. The amplified TCR beta libraries were sequenced on the Illumina HiSeq System as 87-base-pair reads. From the authors' description of their analysis: Across the 670 or so repertoires, a later analysis counted approximately 83 million unique TCR beta chains, around 11 million of which were shared by at least two donors. To remove PCR and sequencing errors, raw reads were error-corrected and collapsed into unique sequences using a nearest-neighbor algorithm that merged closely related sequences. CDR3 sequences were aligned to IMGT reference sequences to assign V, D and J gene segments. For a sequence to be retained, at least a six-nucleotide match to both a V gene segment and a J gene segment was required. Rearrangements were called productive when the CDR3 lacked stop codons and stayed in frame with V and J; all others were non-productive. Following IMGT convention, CDR3 was defined as the stretch from the second conserved V-encoded cysteine to the conserved J-encoded phenylalanine. The earlier analysis of about 560 of the donors excluded any sequence lacking an unambiguous match to a single V gene segment. An earlier analysis of about 600 of the donors called V segments functional above 56.7% productive rearrangements and segregating when the between-donor standard deviation exceeded 5%. To diagnose cytomegalovirus status from the catalog of TCR beta chain sequences, a statistical classification framework was built. In a later analysis, V and J genes were assigned by comparing TCR nucleotide sequences against IMGT/GENE-DB human TR gene sequences. Using the TCRdist pipeline, a later analysis assigned CDR3 sequences along with most-parsimonious VDJ recombination scenarios. In a later analysis, every TCR beta chain was defined by the combination of its CDR3 amino acid sequence and its V-gene family, and reads without a unique V-gene family were dropped. To address suspected cross-contamination and a sequencing artifact, a later analysis removed 550 to 750 highly shared, low-generation-probability nucleotide sequences. For each public chain, a later analysis derived a clonal expansion index from normalized ranks of inferred template counts within each repertoire. Generation probabilities in a later analysis came from a VDJ recombination model fitted to out-of-frame rearrangements, and those results were checked against IGoR. In a later analysis, hypergeometric tests were used to score TCR-TCR, TCR-HLA and TCR-CMV co-occurrence, with a repertoire-size bias correction applied to TCR pairs. To estimate false discovery rates, a later analysis permuted the HLA or CMV assignments 20 times. In a later analysis, co-occurring TCRs were grouped using DBSCAN, and TCRdist sequence similarity was added for clustering within HLA-allele-positive subsets. Repertoires with fewer than 30,000 or more than 120,000 public chains were left out of co-occurrence clustering, as were about five repertoires with anomalous nucleotide sharing. Imported from immuneACCESS, the table was reduced by TCRdb to in-frame sequences with V and J called. These copies leave out some clones; in studies compared against another copy, an unresolved V gene accounts for under half, and the cause of the remainder is not known. V and J calls and clone size are those listed in that table; D and trimming were worked out from the DNA. The sample data list hundreds of thousands of clones, and 65% to 75% of these were observed just once. Of the sample, approximately 1.9% is held by the ten largest clones.

To note about this clone: Its antigen is still unknown. No base-level quality is on record; no much larger clone is a single base apart.

For CDR1 and CDR2, the germline V gene lists SGHRS and YFSETQ. Inclusive of the bounding cysteine and phenylalanine, the CDR3 is 16 residues long. The entry retains the CDR3 DNA only, 48 bases that are in frame from base 1. V is reduced by 0 bases and J by 0 bases, leaving a spacing of 10 bases between them. The receptor comes from a woman aged 25 to 39 in good health and CMV-seronegative. The V gene is TRBV5-1 and the J gene is TRBJ2-1, with the D gene call left open. The source material was PBMCs. The sequenced DNA is TGCGCCAGCAGCTTGGAAGTGGTTAGCTCCTACAATGAGCAGTTCTTC. The resulting protein is CASSLEVVSSYNEQFF.